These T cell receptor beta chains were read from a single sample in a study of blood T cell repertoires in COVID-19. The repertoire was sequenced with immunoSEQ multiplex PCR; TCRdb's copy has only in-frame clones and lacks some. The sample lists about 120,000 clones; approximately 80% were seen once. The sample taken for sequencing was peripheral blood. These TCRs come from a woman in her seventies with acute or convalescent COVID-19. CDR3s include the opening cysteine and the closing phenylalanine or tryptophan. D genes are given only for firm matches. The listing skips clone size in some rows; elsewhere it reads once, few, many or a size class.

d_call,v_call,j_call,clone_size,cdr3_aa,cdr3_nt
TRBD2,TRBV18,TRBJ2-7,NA,CASSVSGAVSYEQYF,TGTGCCAGCTCAGTTAGCGGGGCTGTCTCCTACGAGCAGTACTTC
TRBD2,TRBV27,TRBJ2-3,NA,CASRRGGSTDTQYF,TGTGCCAGCAGACGCGGGGGGAGCACAGATACGCAGTATTTT
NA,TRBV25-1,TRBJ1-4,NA,CASSEWGRPNEKLFF,TGTGCCAGCAGTGAATGGGGCAGGCCTAATGAAAAACTGTTTTTT
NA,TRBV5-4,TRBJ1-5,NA,CANPDKGGNQPQHF,TGTGCCAACCCGGACAAAGGAGGCAATCAGCCCCAGCATTTT
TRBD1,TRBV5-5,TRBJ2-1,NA,CASSLQGTYNEQFF,TGTGCCAGCAGCTTACAGGGGACCTACAATGAGCAGTTCTTC
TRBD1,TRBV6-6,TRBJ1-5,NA,CASSFDRGSNQPQHF,TGTGCCAGCAGTTTCGACAGGGGAAGCAATCAGCCCCAGCATTTT
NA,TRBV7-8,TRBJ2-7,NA,CASSLGDLYEQYF,TGTGCCAGCAGCTTGGGGGACTTGTACGAGCAGTACTTC
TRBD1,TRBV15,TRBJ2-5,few,CATSRQQGVSETQYF,TGTGCCACCAGCAGGCAACAGGGGGTGTCGGAGACCCAGTACTTC
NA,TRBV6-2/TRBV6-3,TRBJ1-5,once,CASSYSTGTGSDNQPQHF,TGTGCCAGCAGTTACTCGACTGGTACCGGATCTGACAATCAGCCCCAGCATTTT
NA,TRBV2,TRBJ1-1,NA,CASSGRGGSNTEAFF,TGTGCCAGCAGTGGGAGGGGGGGCTCGAACACTGAAGCTTTCTTT
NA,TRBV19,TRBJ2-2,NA,CASSTERVDTGELFF,TGTGCCAGTAGTACGGAGAGGGTCGACACCGGGGAGCTGTTTTTT
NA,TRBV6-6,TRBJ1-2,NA,CASSLYTGWSYGYTF,TGTGCCAGCAGTCTTTACACAGGTTGGAGCTATGGCTACACCTTC
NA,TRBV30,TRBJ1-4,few,CAWSVRGTNEKLFF,TGTGCCTGGAGTGTACGGGGAACTAATGAAAAACTGTTTTTT
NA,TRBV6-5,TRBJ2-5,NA,CASSSRGETQYF,TGTGCCAGCAGTAGTCGAGGAGAGACCCAGTACTTC
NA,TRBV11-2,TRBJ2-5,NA,CASSAGTQETQYF,TGTGCCAGCAGCGCAGGGACTCAAGAGACCCAGTACTTC
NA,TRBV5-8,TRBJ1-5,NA,CASSRTRDQPQHF,TGTGCCAGCAGCCGGACAAGGGATCAGCCCCAGCATTTT
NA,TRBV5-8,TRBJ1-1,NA,CAGTRRGILEAFF,TGTGCCGGCACTAGGAGGGGAATCCTTGAAGCTTTCTTT
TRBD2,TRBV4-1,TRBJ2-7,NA,CASSQGEGFHEQYF,TGCGCCAGCAGCCAAGGGGAGGGGTTTCACGAGCAGTACTTC
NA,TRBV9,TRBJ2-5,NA,CASSPKSGPGPETQYF,TGTGCCAGCAGCCCCAAATCAGGTCCTGGCCCCGAGACCCAGTACTTC
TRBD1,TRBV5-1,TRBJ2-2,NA,CASSSGTGMYTGELFF,TGCGCCAGCAGCTCCGGGACAGGGATGTACACCGGGGAGCTGTTTTTT
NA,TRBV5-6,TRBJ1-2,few,CASSTTGGGAPYGYTF,TGTGCCAGCAGCACTACCGGGGGAGGGGCCCCCTATGGCTACACCTTC
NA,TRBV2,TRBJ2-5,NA,CASRGSLGLGETQYF,TGTGCCAGCAGGGGAAGCCTGGGGCTAGGGGAGACCCAGTACTTC
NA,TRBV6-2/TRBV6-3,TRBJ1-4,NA,CASSYSSPSTTNEKLFF,TGTGCCAGCAGTTACTCGTCCCCCTCTACAACTAATGAAAAACTGTTTTTT
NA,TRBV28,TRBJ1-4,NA,CASSVGGTNEKLFF,TGTGCCAGCAGTGTGGGGGGTACTAATGAAAAACTGTTTTTT
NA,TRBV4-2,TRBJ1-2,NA,CASSQAGLDYGYTF,TGTGCCAGCAGCCAAGCAGGGCTAGACTATGGCTACACCTTC
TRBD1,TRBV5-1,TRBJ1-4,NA,CASSLRGQGATNEKLFF,TGCGCCAGCAGCCTTAGGGGTCAGGGGGCAACTAATGAAAAACTGTTTTTT
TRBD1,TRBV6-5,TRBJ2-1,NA,CASSGQGRNEQFF,TGTGCCAGCAGCGGACAGGGGAGGAATGAGCAGTTCTTC
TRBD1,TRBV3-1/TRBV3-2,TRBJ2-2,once,CASSLTGVGGTGELFF,TGTGCCAGCAGCCTAACAGGGGTAGGGGGCACCGGGGAGCTGTTTTTT
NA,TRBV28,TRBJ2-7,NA,CASSLASRKSYEQYF,TGTGCCAGCAGTTTAGCCTCTAGGAAGTCCTACGAGCAGTACTTC
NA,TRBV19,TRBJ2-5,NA,CASSIGGTASQETQYF,TGTGCCAGTAGTATAGGTGGGACTGCTTCACAAGAGACCCAGTACTTC
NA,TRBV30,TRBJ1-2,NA,CALLRAGYTF,TGTGCCCTATTGAGGGCTGGCTACACCTTC
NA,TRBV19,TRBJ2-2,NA,CASSIIPYTGELFF,TGTGCCAGTAGTATAATCCCCTACACCGGGGAGCTGTTTTTT
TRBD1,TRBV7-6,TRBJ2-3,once,CASSFAQGAGTDTQYF,TGTGCCAGCAGCTTTGCACAGGGGGCAGGCACAGATACGCAGTATTTT
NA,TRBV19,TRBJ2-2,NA,CASTRRAGSTGELFF,TGTGCCAGTACCCGACGGGCGGGGAGCACCGGGGAGCTGTTTTTT
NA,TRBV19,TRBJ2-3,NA,CASSIGPAGPDTQYF,TGTGCCAGTAGTATCGGACCAGCGGGTCCAGATACGCAGTATTTT
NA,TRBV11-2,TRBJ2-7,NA,CASSLDPRGYEQYF,TGTGCCAGCAGCTTAGATCCCCGGGGGTACGAGCAGTACTTC
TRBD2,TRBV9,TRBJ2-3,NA,CASNAGREEDTQYF,TGTGCCAGCAACGCCGGGCGGGAGGAAGATACGCAGTATTTT
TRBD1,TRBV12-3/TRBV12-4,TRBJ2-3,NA,CASGQVDTQYF,TGTGCCAGCGGACAGGTAGATACGCAGTATTTT
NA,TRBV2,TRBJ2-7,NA,CASSDGGPLVEQYF,TGTGCCAGCAGTGATGGGGGCCCTTTGGTCGAGCAGTACTTC
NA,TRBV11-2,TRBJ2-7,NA,CASSLAGSSYEQYF,TGTGCCAGCAGCTTAGCCGGGAGTTCCTACGAGCAGTACTTC
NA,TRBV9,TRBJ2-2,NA,CASSPQGHLTGELFF,TGTGCCAGCAGCCCCCAAGGACACCTCACCGGGGAGCTGTTTTTT
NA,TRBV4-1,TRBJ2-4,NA,CASSQLTVAKNIQYF,TGCGCCAGCAGCCAACTAACAGTAGCCAAAAACATTCAGTACTTC
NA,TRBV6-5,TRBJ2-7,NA,CASRQTGRYEQYF,TGTGCCAGCAGACAGACAGGACGCTACGAGCAGTACTTC
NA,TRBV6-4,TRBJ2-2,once,CASSPTEAGELFF,TGTGCCAGCAGCCCGACAGAAGCCGGGGAGCTGTTTTTT
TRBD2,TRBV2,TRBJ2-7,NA,CASTERGASYEQYF,TGTGCCAGCACTGAGCGGGGGGCGTCCTACGAGCAGTACTTC